The clone carrying this T cell receptor (beta chain) was counted between two and nine times. PCR primers comprised 60 Vbeta and 13 Jbeta primers. Only in-frame clones appear in the TCRdb table, and some are missing; sequencing was by immunoSEQ multiplex PCR. Altogether 150,000 to 200,000 clones are present, 75% to 80% being singletons, with the ten largest covering 5% to 6%. The entry originates in a study of cytomegalovirus exposure and HLA in healthy donors. V dropped 4 bases and J dropped 0 bases, with 15 bases sitting between them. Looked up from germline, CDR1 is SGHNT and CDR2 is YYREEE (reference sequence). The CDR3 length is 16 residues.

V usage is TRBV5-4 and J usage is TRBJ2-3, with D possibly being TRBD2 (6 bases). The receptor was isolated from a woman aged 25 to 39 in good health and CMV-seropositive. The specimen sequenced was PBMCs. The CDR3 loop is CASSRERVRSTDTQYF. The CDR3 coding sequence is TGTGCCAGCAGCAGGGAGCGGGTGCGGAGCACAGATACGCAGTATTTT.